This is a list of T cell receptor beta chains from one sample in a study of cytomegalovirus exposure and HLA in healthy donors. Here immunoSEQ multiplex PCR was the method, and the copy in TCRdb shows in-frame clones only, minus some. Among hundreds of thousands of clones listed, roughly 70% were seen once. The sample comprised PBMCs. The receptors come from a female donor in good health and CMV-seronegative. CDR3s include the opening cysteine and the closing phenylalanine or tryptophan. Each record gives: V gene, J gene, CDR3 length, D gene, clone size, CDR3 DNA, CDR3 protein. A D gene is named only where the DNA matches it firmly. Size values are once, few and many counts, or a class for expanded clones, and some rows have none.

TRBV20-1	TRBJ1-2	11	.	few	TGCAGTGCTAGACTGGGGGCAGGCTACACCTTC	CSARLGAGYTF
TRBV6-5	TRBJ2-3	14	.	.	TGTGCCAGCAGTTACGGCGGTAGCGGAGATACGCAGTATTTT	CASSYGGSGDTQYF
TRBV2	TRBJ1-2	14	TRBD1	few	TGTGCCAGCAGTCCCTCACAGGGGACTTATGGCTACACCTTC	CASSPSQGTYGYTF
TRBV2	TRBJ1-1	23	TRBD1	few	TGTGCCAGCAGTGTGAAAGTGGGGACAGGGGGATTTAAGGTGATAGGGATGAGCACTGAAGCTTTCTTT	CASSVKVGTGGFKVIGMSTEAFF
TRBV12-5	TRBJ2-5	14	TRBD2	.	TGTGCTAGCGGGGGGAGCGGGAGGGTGGAGACCCAGTACTTC	CASGGSGRVETQYF
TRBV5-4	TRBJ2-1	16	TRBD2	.	TGTGCCAGCAGCTTGTTTACCAGCGGGGGGAAGAATGAGCAGTTCTTC	CASSLFTSGGKNEQFF
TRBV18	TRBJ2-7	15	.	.	TGTGCCAGCTCACCTCTTGCACAGGGCGTCAACGAGCAGTACTTC	CASSPLAQGVNEQYF
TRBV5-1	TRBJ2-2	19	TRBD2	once	TGCGCCAGCAGCGGGGGACTAGCGGGAGTTCTGGCTTTAGCCGGGGAGCTGTTTTTT	CASSGGLAGVLALAGELFF
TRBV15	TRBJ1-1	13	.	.	TGTGCCACCAGCAGTTGGACTGCCACTGAAGCTTTCTTT	CATSSWTATEAFF
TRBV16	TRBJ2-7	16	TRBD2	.	TGTGCCAGCAGCCTAGGTAGCGGGAAAGGATCCTACGAGCAGTACTTC	CASSLGSGKGSYEQYF
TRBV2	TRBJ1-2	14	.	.	TGTGCCAGCAGTGAGCAGTATCTAGGCTATGGCTACACCTTC	CASSEQYLGYGYTF
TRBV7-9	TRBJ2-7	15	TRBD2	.	TGTTCCAGCAGCTCTAGACTAGCGGGAGTTTACGAGCAGTACTTC	CSSSSRLAGVYEQYF
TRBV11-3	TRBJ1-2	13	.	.	TGTGCCAGCAGCTTACGGGGAGGGAGTCGCTACACCTTC	CASSLRGGSRYTF
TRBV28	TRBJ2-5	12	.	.	TGTGCCAGCATGGACAAAGGAGAGACCCAGTACTTC	CASMDKGETQYF
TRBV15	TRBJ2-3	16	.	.	TGTGCCACCAGCAGAGATAGGAGGGACCCCACAGATACGCAGTATTTT	CATSRDRRDPTDTQYF
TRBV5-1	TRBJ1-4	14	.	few	TGCGCCAGCAGCTTGACAGGGCGGGGGGAAAAACTGTTTTTT	CASSLTGRGEKLFF
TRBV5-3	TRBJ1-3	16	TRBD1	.	TGTGCCAGAAGCTTGAGGGCACAGGGGTCTGGAAACACCATATATTTT	CARSLRAQGSGNTIYF
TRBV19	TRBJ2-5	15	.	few	TGTGCCAGTACTCGCGGAGGGGGGGCAGGGGAGACCCAGTACTTC	CASTRGGGAGETQYF
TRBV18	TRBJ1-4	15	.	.	TGTGCCAGCTCACCACCGGGCGGGGACGGTGAAAAACTGTTTTTT	CASSPPGGDGEKLFF
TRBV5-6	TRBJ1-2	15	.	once	TGTGCCAGCAGCTGGGCAGTGCAGGATAACTATGGCTACACCTTC	CASSWAVQDNYGYTF
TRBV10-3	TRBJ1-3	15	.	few	TGTGCCATCAGTGACGTACAGGGTGGGAGAAACACCATATATTTT	CAISDVQGGRNTIYF
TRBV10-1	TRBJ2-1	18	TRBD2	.	TGCGCCAGCAGTGATGACCTAGCGGGCGCCGGCGGCTACAATGAGCAGTTCTTC	CASSDDLAGAGGYNEQFF
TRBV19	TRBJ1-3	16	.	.	TGTGCCAGTAGTATAGCGGGGGGGACGTCTGGAAACACCATATATTTT	CASSIAGGTSGNTIYF
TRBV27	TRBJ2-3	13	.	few	TGTGCCAGCAGTGACACGGGCACAGATACGCAGTATTTT	CASSDTGTDTQYF
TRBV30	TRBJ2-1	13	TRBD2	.	TGTGCCTGGGACCAACTAGCGGGAAATACAAAGTTCTTC	CAWDQLAGNTKFF
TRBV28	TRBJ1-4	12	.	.	TGTGCCAGCAGTCCTACTAATGAAAAACTGTTTTTT	CASSPTNEKLFF
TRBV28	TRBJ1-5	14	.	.	TGTGCCAGCAGTTTCTCGCTAGGCAATCAGCCCCAGCATTTT	CASSFSLGNQPQHF
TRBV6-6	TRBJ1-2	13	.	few	TGTGCCAGCACTGTCGGGGGGGCGAGGGGCTACACCTTC	CASTVGGARGYTF
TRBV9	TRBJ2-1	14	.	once	TGTGCCAGCAGCCGACTAGTCTCCTACAATGAGCAGTTCTTC	CASSRLVSYNEQFF
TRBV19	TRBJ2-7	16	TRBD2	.	TGTGCCAGTAGTGCTGACGGAGCGGGAGAGGCTGGCGAGCAGTACTTC	CASSADGAGEAGEQYF
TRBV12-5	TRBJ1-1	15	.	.	TGTGCTAGTGGTTTGGAAGCGGGGCATGGGACTGAAGCTTTCTTT	CASGLEAGHGTEAFF
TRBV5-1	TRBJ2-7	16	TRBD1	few	TGCGCCAGCACCGGCGGCTCGGGACAGGGTTTCTACGAGCAGTACTTC	CASTGGSGQGFYEQYF
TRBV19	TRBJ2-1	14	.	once	TGTGCCAGTATGAACAGGGCCCCTTACAATGAGCAGTTCTTC	CASMNRAPYNEQFF